This is a list of T cell receptor beta chains from one sample in a study of cytomegalovirus exposure and HLA in healthy donors. The assay was immunoSEQ multiplex PCR, and TCRdb's table has in-frame clones only and misses some. This table holds fewer than 250,000 clones, just under 75% found once. The sequenced sample was PBMCs. The receptors here all came from a man aged 30-40 years in good health and CMV-seropositive. Both conserved end residues are part of each CDR3.

>TRBV7-9|TRBJ2-7
CASSLVGLAWEQYF
>TRBV2|TRBJ2-7
CASKARQSAYEQYF
>TRBV7-2|TRBJ2-1
CASSLTTSGFNEQFF
>TRBV6-1|TRBJ1-5
CASIPTNSNQPQHF
>TRBV7-3|TRBJ2-3
CASSLAGATDTQYF
>TRBV7-7|TRBJ2-5
CASSSLSWDRVVETQYF
>TRBV6-6|TRBJ2-7
CASSSAAGQGYEQYF
>TRBV15|TRBJ2-1
CATSMDRPRNNEQFF
>TRBV28|TRBJ2-1
CATAGAPIYEQFF
>TRBV7-2|TRBJ2-3
CASSQTREGRMQYF
>TRBV5-1|TRBJ1-2
CASSGSSANRGPGYTF
>TRBV28|TRBJ2-7
CASSPRGLAGEQYF
>TRBV4-3|TRBJ2-2
CASSQDGSGGAFTGELFF
>TRBV6-1|TRBJ1-5
CASSEGAGGTNQPQHF
>TRBV18|TRBJ2-3
CASSPRGGSPDTQYF
>TRBV18|TRBJ2-7
CASSPASRAYEQYF
>TRBV25-1|TRBJ2-1
CASSGSRTVYNEQFF
>TRBV11-2|TRBJ1-2
CASSLGEDGYTF
>TRBV5-4|TRBJ2-7
CASSLVRGNEGEQYF
>TRBV5-1|TRBJ1-1
CASSIEGGANTEAFF
>TRBV27|TRBJ1-6
CASKTGDAPLHF
>TRBV19|TRBJ2-7
CASSILPVGRESSYEQYF
>TRBV6-5|TRBJ1-1
CASSLDRGNTEAFF
>TRBV7-2|TRBJ2-7
CASSLVWIRGSSYEQYF
>TRBV27|TRBJ1-1
CASSPAPETYMNTKAFF
>TRBV9|TRBJ2-3
CASSVETSGGDAQYF
>TRBV7-2|TRBJ2-2
CASSSPRELFF
>TRBV7-3|TRBJ1-1
CASSLAWNTEAFF
>TRBV19|TRBJ1-5
CASARDNNQPQHF
>TRBV11-2|TRBJ1-5
CASGSGYNQPQHF
>TRBV6-1|TRBJ2-3
CASSADIRTDTQYF
>TRBV4-1|TRBJ1-1
CASSHLAGGAGAFF
>TRBV4-1|TRBJ1-2
CASSRGVPGYGYTF
>TRBV12-5|TRBJ2-1
CASGFREGALNEQFF
>TRBV9|TRBJ2-5
CASSVGGGAGEEQYF
>TRBV11-3|TRBJ2-4
CASSLERSQNF
>TRBV7-9|TRBJ2-7
CSSSLQYEQYF
>TRBV11-2|TRBJ1-5
CASSLDSTPQPQHF
>TRBV5-5|-
CANPREGDYEQYF
>TRBV7-4|TRBJ2-1
CASSYSGASYNEQFF
>TRBV28|TRBJ2-7
CASSLAAAEEQYF
>TRBV6-5|TRBJ2-1
CASRPRGTVINEQFF
>TRBV28|TRBJ2-5
CASSLGGRRETQYF
>TRBV6-5|TRBJ2-5
CASSYTRAETQYF
>TRBV28|TRBJ2-5
CASSSPTSGRKTQYF
>TRBV4-3|TRBJ2-1
CASSQFLGLAGGVDIEQFF
>TRBV4-3|TRBJ2-2
CASSQIGLAGYTGELFF
>TRBV7-2|TRBJ1-1
CASSRGQALNAFF
>TRBV14|TRBJ2-6
CASSQEGPSGANVLTF
>TRBV9|TRBJ2-1
CASSVALRESAYNEQFF
>TRBV14|TRBJ2-3
CASSHGTSFQLMHTDTQYF
>TRBV19|TRBJ1-1
CASSITGENTEAFF
>TRBV7-3|TRBJ2-1
CASSFHGQRDNEQFF
>TRBV30|TRBJ2-7
CAWRARQRGPYYEQYF
>TRBV5-4|-
CASSLVAGGTEQYF